The clone carrying this TCR beta chain was picked up many times. TCRdb reprocessed the RACE reads via MiXCR and lists one record per CDR3 protein. The table shows about 73,000 distinct CDR3 sequences, with around 7.9% occurring only once. The data were obtained in a study of human T cells and chemical hapten exposure. Sample time point: patch test 2, 6 weeks after DPC sensitization. Treatment specified: therapeutic diphenylcyclopropenone sensitization with weekly scalp DPC. The CDR3 spans 15 residues. With 4 bases clipped from V and 11 bases from J, the junction kept 9 bases outside the gene matches. The germline V gene encodes CDR1 SGHTA and CDR2 FQGNSA.

The chain carries TRBV7-2 and TRBJ1-6, with TRBD1 matching over 9 bases. The specimen comprised whole blood, sampled in connection with sensitization to the hapten diphenylcyclopropenone (DPC). The TCR originated in a woman aged 45-65 years with alopecia areata. Some clones in this sample may be carry-over from other donors' samples. DNA of the CDR3: TGTGCCAGCAGCTCTACGACAGGGGGGTACACACCCCTCCACTTT. Protein: CASSSTTGGYTPLHF.